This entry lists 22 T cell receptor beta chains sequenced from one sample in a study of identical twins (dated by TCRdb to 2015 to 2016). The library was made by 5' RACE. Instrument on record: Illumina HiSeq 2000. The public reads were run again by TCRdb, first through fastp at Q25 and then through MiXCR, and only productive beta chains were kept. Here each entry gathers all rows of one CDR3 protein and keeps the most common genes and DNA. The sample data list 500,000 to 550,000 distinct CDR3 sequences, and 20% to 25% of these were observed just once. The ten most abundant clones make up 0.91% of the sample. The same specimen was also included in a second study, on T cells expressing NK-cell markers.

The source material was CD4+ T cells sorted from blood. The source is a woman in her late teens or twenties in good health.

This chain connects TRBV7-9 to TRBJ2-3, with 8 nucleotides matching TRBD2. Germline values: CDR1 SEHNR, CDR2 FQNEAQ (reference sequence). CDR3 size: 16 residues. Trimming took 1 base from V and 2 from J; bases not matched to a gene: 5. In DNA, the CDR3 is TGTGCCAGCAGCTTAGGAAGCGGGAGCGACACAGATACGCAGTATTTT. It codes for CASSLGSGSDTDTQYF.

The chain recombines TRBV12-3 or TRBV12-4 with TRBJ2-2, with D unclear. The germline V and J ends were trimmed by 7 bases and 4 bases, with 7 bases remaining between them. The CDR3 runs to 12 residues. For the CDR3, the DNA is TGTGCCAGCACGTCATTCACCGGGGAGCTGTTTTTT. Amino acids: CASTSFTGELFF.

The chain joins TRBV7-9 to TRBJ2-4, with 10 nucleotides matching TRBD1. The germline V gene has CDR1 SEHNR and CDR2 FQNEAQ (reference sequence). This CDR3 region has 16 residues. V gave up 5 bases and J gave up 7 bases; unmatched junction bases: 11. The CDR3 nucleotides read TGTGCCAGCAGCCTCGGATATCAGGACAGGGGGAACATTCAGTACTTC. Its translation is CASSLGYQDRGNIQYF.

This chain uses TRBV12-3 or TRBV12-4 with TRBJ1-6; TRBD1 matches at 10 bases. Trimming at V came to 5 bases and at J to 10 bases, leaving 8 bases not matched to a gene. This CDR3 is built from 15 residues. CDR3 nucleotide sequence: TGTGCCAGCAGTCCGACCGCGACAGGGGGCTCACCCCTCCACTTT. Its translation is CASSPTATGGSPLHF.

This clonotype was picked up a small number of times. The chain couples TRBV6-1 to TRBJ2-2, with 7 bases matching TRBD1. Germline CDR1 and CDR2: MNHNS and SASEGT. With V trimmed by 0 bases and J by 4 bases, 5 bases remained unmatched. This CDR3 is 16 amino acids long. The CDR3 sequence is CASSEAATGPTGELFF. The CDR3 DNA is TGTGCCAGCAGTGAAGCGGCGACAGGGCCCACCGGGGAGCTGTTTTTT.

The CDR3 region has the DNA TGTGCCAGCAGTTTAGACTATACCACAGATACGCAGTATTTT. It yields the protein CASSLDYTTDTQYF. The chain employs TRBV12-3 or TRBV12-4 and TRBJ2-3; D uncertain. Trimming took off 1 base at V and 2 bases at J, with 7 bases between the two ends. There are 14 residues in the CDR3.

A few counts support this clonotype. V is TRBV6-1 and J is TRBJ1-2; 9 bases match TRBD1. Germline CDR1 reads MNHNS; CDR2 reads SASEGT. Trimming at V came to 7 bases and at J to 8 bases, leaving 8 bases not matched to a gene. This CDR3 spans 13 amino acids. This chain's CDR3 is CASTHRGQGGYTF. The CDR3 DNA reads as TGTGCCAGCACTCACAGGGGGCAAGGGGGCTACACCTTC.

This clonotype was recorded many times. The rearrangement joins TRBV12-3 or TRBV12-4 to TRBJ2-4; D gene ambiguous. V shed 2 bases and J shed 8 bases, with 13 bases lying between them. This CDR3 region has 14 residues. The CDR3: CASSLSLITDIQYF. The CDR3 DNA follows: TGTGCCAGCAGTTTAAGCCTTATAACAGACATTCAGTACTTC.

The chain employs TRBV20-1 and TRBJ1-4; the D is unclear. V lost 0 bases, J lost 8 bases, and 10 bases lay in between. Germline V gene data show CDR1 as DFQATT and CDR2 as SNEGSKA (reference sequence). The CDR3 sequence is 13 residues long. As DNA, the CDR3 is TGCAGTGCTAGAGAAGGTATTCGCGAAAAACTGTTTTTT. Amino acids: CSAREGIREKLFF.

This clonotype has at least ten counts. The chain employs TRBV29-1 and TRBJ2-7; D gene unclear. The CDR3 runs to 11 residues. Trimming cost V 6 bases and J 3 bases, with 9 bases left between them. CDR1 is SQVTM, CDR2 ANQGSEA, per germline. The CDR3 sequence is CSVGRFYEQYF. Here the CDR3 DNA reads TGCAGCGTAGGACGGTTCTACGAGCAGTACTTC.

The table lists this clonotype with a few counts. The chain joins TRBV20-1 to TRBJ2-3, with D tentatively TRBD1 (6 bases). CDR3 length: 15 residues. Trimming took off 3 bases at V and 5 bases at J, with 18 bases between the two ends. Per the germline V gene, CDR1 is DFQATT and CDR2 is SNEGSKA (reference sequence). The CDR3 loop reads CSARVDRIEKDTQYF. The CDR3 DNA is TGCAGTGCTAGGGTAGACAGGATTGAGAAAGATACGCAGTATTTT.

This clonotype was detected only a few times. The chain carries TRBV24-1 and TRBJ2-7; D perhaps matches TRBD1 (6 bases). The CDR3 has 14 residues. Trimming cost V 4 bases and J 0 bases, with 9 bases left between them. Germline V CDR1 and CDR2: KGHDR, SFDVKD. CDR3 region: CATSEGGPSYEQYF. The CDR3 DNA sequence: TGTGCCACCAGTGAAGGGGGTCCCTCCTACGAGCAGTACTTC.

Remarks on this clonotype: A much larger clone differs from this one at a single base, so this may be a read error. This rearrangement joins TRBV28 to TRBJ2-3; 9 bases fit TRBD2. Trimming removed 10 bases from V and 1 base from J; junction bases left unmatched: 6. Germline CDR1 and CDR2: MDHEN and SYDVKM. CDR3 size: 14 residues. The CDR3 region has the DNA TGTGCCAACAGACCTAGCGGGGGCACAGATACGCAGTATTTT. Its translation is CANRPSGGTDTQYF.

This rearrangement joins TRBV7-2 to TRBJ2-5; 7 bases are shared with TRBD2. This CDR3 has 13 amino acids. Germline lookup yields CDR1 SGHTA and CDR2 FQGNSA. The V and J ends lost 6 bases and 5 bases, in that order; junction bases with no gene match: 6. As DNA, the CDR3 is TGTGCCAGCAGGCCCGGGACTACGGAGACCCAGTACTTC. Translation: CASRPGTTETQYF.

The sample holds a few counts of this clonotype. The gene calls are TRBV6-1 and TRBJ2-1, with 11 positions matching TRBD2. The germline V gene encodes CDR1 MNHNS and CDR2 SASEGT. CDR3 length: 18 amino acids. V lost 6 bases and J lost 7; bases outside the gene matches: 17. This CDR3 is CASSSLGLLAGVRNEQFF. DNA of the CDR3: TGTGCCAGCAGCAGTTTGGGCTTACTAGCGGGAGTTAGAAATGAGCAGTTCTTC.

The CDR3 spells CASGVDRKETQYF. Written as DNA, the CDR3 is TGCGCCAGCGGGGTCGACCGTAAAGAGACCCAGTACTTC. The V call is TRBV10-2, the J call TRBJ2-5; D is undetermined. The CDR3 runs to 13 residues. Deletions cut 8 bases from V and 3 bases from J, with 13 bases between. Germline-derived CDR1 and CDR2 are WSHSY and SAAADI.

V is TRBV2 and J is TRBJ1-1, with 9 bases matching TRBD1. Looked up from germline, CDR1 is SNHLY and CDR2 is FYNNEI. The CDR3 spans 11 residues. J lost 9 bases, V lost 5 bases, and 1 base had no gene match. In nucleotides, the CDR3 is TGTGCCAGCAGTTACAGGGGGCAAGCTTTCTTT. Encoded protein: CASSYRGQAFF.

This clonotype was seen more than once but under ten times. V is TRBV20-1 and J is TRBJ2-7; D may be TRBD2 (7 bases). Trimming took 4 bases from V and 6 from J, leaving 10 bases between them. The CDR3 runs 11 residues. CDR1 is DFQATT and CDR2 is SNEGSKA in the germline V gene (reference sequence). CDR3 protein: CSAIGGVEQYF. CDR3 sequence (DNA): TGCAGTGCTATAGGGGGGGTCGAGCAGTACTTC.

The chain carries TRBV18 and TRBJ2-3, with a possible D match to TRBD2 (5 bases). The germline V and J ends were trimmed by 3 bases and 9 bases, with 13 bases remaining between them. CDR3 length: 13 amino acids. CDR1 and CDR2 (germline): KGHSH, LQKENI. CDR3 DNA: TGTGCCAGCTCACCCCCCGGGATGTCCACGCAGTATTTT. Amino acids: CASSPPGMSTQYF. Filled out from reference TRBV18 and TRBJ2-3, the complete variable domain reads NAGVMQNPRHLVRRRGQEARLRCSPMKGHSHVYWYRQLPEEGLKFMVYLQKENIIDESGMPKERFSAEFPKEGPSILRIQQVVRGDSAAYFCASSPPGMSTQYFGPGTRLTVL.

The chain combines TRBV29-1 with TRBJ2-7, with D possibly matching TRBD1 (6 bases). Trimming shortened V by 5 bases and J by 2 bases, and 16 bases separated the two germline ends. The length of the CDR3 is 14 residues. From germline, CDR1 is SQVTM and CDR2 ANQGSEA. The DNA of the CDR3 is TGCAGCGTTAAGGGCGTTCAGGGGCCCTACGAGCAGTACTTC. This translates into CSVKGVQGPYEQYF.

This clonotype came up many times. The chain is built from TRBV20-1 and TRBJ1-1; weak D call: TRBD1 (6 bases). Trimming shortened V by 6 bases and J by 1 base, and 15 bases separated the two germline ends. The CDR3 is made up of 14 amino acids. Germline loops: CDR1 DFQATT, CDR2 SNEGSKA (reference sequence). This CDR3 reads CSAKIQQGNTEAFF. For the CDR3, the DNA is TGCAGTGCGAAAATTCAACAGGGGAACACTGAAGCTTTCTTT.

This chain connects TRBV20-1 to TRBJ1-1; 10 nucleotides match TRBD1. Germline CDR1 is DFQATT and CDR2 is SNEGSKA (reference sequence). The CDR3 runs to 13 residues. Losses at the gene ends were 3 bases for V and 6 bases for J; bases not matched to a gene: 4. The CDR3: CSARGQGRAEAFF. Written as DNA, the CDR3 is TGCAGTGCTAGGGGACAGGGGAGGGCTGAAGCTTTCTTT.